The clone carrying this T cell receptor (beta chain) was seen more than once but under ten times. What it binds is unknown. One junction end disagrees with the germline gene, perhaps due to a read error. The CDR3 has 13 amino acids. Germline V gene data show CDR1 as ENHRY and CDR2 as SYGVKD. The data originate from a study of T cells in Graves' hyperthyroidism and ophthalmopathy. Across the whole study: Peripheral blood specimens were obtained at initial diagnosis, prior to any treatment.

Study results and caveats: Expanded thyroid clonotypes (above 0.001) were mostly also found in blood.

The source material, RNA transcripts, was used to amplify TCR beta CDR3 regions. The TCR CDR3 was amplified in a first-round RT-PCR using the HTBI primer set. TCRdb passed the multiplex PCR reads through MiXCR, listing each CDR3 protein once. The repertoire holds 730,000 or so distinct CDR3 sequences, with around 19% as singletons. Sequenced material: blood. This TCR was recovered from a woman aged 45-65 years with Graves' hyperthyroidism that later progressed to Graves' ophthalmopathy. This chain uses TRBV10-3 with TRBJ1-2, with D maybe TRBD1 (5 bases). The CDR3 DNA reads as TGTGCCATCACTGAGGGGACGGACCATGGCTACACCTTC. It translates to CAITEGTDHGYTF.